Below, one T cell receptor (beta chain) is given with its context. The CDR3 spans 14 residues. Per germline, CDR1 SGDLS and CDR2 YYNGEE. Deletions cut 7 bases from V and 4 bases from J, with 17 bases between. Once RNA had been extracted, it was reverse transcribed into cDNA to act as the sequencing template. The repertoire was sequenced with immunoSEQ multiplex PCR; TCRdb's copy has only in-frame clones and lacks some. The sample carries some 180,000 clones, 45% to 60% recorded once. This record comes from a study of CD8+ T cells in alopecia areata. The treatment: oral pan-JAK inhibitor, 5-10 mg twice daily.

The rearrangement joins TRBV9 to TRBJ1-1, with D maybe TRBD1 (5 bases). Sample: CD8+ T cells sorted from blood, taken between weeks 51 and 54, from a patient treated with tofacitinib. The source is a human donor with alopecia areata. Here the CDR3 DNA reads TGTGCCAGCGGCCGTGGGGACTTTGGCACTGAAGCTTTCTTT. Protein: CASGRGDFGTEAFF.